The 23 T cell receptor beta chains listed next were all sequenced from one sample in a study of somatic mutations in cytotoxic T cells in rheumatoid arthritis. The protocol was immunoSEQ multiplex PCR, while the TCRdb copy is restricted to in-frame clones and leaves out a portion. This table has about 6,700 clones, 75% appearing once. The material sequenced was CD8+ T cells sorted from blood. The receptors stem from a woman aged 55-75 years in good health.

The CDR3 coding sequence is TGTGCCAGCAGCCAAGTTATAGGGGGAGATACGCAGTATTTT. Residues: CASSQVIGGDTQYF. This chain connects TRBV4-2 to TRBJ2-3, with D perhaps TRBD1 (6 bases). This CDR3 is 14 amino acids long. The V end lost 1 base, the J end lost 5 bases, and 10 bases lay between the germline ends. Germline CDR1 is LGHNA and CDR2 is YNFKEQ.

This clone was detected only once. The chain employs TRBV7-8 and TRBJ2-1; TRBD2 agrees at 9 bases. The junction had 2 bases not matched to a gene; V was cut back by 3 bases and J by 2 bases. From germline, CDR1 is SGHVS and CDR2 FQNEAQ. This CDR3 is 15 amino acids long. The CDR3 here is CASSFGLAPYNEQFF. DNA of the CDR3: TGTGCCAGCAGCTTCGGACTAGCGCCCTACAATGAGCAGTTCTTC.

DNA for the CDR3: TGTGCCAGCAGCTCAAGATGGCAGGAGGGGGATACGCAGTATTTT. Protein sequence: CASSSRWQEGDTQYF. The V gene is TRBV7-9, the J gene TRBJ2-3; D possibly corresponds to TRBD2 (6 bases). CDR3 length equals 15 residues. Germline V gives CDR1 SEHNR, CDR2 FQNEAQ (reference sequence). The V gene lost 4 bases and the J gene lost 6 bases, with 17 bases spanning the gap.

The chain recombines TRBV5-6 with TRBJ1-5, with TRBD1 matching over 7 bases. The CDR3 spans 15 residues. V gave up 4 bases and J gave up 7 bases; unmatched junction bases: 11. Per the germline V gene, CDR1 is SGHDT and CDR2 is YYEEEE. CDR3 nucleotides: TGTGCCAGCAGCACCAGGGGGGTAGGGGGCCAGCCCCAGCATTTT. Its protein is CASSTRGVGGQPQHF. Full variable domain (remainder filled in from reference TRBV5-6 and TRBJ1-5): DAGVTQSPTHLIKTRGQQVTLRCSPKSGHDTVSWYQQALGQGPQFIFQYYEEEERQRGNFPDRFSGHQFPNYSSELNVNALLLGDSALYLCASSTRGVGGQPQHFGDGTRLSIL.

The chain uses TRBV9 and TRBJ1-5, with TRBD1 matching over 10 bases. The ends lost 4 bases at V and 9 bases at J; junction bases unmatched: 7. The V gene's germline CDR1 is SGDLS and CDR2 YYNGEE. This CDR3 is built from 14 residues. Here the CDR3 reads CASSPRDRGLPQHF. Written as DNA, the CDR3 is TGTGCCAGCAGCCCGCGGGACAGGGGATTGCCCCAGCATTTT.

This sequence joins TRBV7-3 and TRBJ1-1; D is possibly TRBD1 (6 bases). Germline CDR1 reads SGHTA; CDR2 reads FQGTGA. This CDR3 is built from 14 residues. With 3 bases removed from V and 4 bases from J, the gap between germline ends came to 12 bases. CDR3 residues: CASSFPRGGTEAFF. Written as DNA, the CDR3 is TGTGCCAGCAGCTTTCCCAGGGGTGGCACTGAAGCTTTCTTT. Drawing the rest from reference TRBV7-3 and TRBJ1-1, the complete variable domain is GAGVSQTPSNKVTEKGKYVELRCDPISGHTALYWYRQSLGQGPEFLIYFQGTGAADDSGLPNDRFFAVRPEGSVSTLKIQRTERGDSAVYLCASSFPRGGTEAFFGQGTRLTVV.

J is TRBJ1-2 and V is TRBV30, with D possibly TRBD1 on 5 matching bases. The CDR3 is made up of 13 amino acids. Trimming took off 4 bases at V and 4 bases at J, with 13 bases between the two ends. Germline CDR1 and CDR2: GTSNPN and SVGIG (reference sequence). CDR3 in DNA: TGTGCCTGGACCGACAGCCCCTTCTATGGCTACACCTTC. Amino acids: CAWTDSPFYGYTF.

This clone showed up just a few times. V and J are TRBV29-1 and TRBJ2-5, with 14 bases fitting TRBD2. CDR1 is SQVTM and CDR2 is ANQGSEA in the germline V gene. V lost 6 bases, J lost 5 bases, and 8 bases stayed unmatched. The CDR3 totals 15 residues. The chain's CDR3 is CSVDGTSGSWETQYF. The CDR3 bases are TGCAGCGTGGACGGGACTAGCGGGAGTTGGGAGACCCAGTACTTC. The full variable domain, its missing parts supplied by reference TRBV29-1 and TRBJ2-5, is SAVISQKPSRDICQRGTSLTIQCQVDSQVTMMFWYRQQPGQSLTLIATANQGSEATYESGFVIDKFPISRPNLTFSTLTVSNMSPEDSSIYLCSVDGTSGSWETQYFGPGTRLLVL.

This clone was counted once. The gene calls are TRBV7-8 and TRBJ2-1; D is possibly TRBD2 (6 bases). The CDR3 has 16 amino acids. The germline V gene encodes CDR1 SGHVS and CDR2 FQNEAQ. Deletions cut 1 base from V and 6 bases from J, with 16 bases between. Written as DNA, the CDR3 is TGTGCCAGCAGCTTAGTGTCGTGGACGGAGGGCAATGAGCAGTTCTTC. It specifies CASSLVSWTEGNEQFF.

This clone has only a few counts. The V gene is TRBV30, the J gene TRBJ2-7, with 7 nucleotides matching TRBD1. The CDR3 runs to 13 residues. The J segment lost 7 bases and the V segment lost 3 bases, leaving 9 bases of the junction unmatched. Germline V CDR1 and CDR2: GTSNPN, SVGIG (reference sequence). DNA of the CDR3: TGTGCCTGGAGCGTCGACAGGGTGTGGGAGCAGTACTTC. Its protein product is CAWSVDRVWEQYF. Together with reference TRBV30 and TRBJ2-7, the CDR3 gives the full variable domain: SQTIHQWPATLVQPVGSPLSLECTVEGTSNPNLYWYRQAAGRGLQLLFYSVGIGQISSEVPQNLSASRPQDRQFILSSKKLLLSDSGFYLCAWSVDRVWEQYFGPGTRLTVT.

This rearrangement joins TRBV7-6 to TRBJ1-1; D ambiguous. V was trimmed by 4 bases and J by 8 bases, leaving 17 bases between them. The CDR3 covers 14 residues. The germline gives CDR1 SGHVS, CDR2 FNYEAQ. The CDR3 spells CASSSRALQREAFF. CDR3 DNA: TGTGCCAGCAGCTCCAGAGCCTTACAGCGGGAAGCTTTCTTT.

V is TRBV2 and J is TRBJ2-4; TRBD1 agrees at 12 bases. The trim removed 9 bases at V and 2 bases at J, leaving 11 bases unmatched. The germline gives CDR1 SNHLY, CDR2 FYNNEI. The CDR3 loop spans 17 amino acids. CDR3 sequence reads: CARGGTGGGRTKNIQYF. The CDR3 DNA is TGTGCCAGAGGGGGGACAGGGGGCGGTCGAACCAAAAACATTCAGTACTTC.

V usage is TRBV7-8 and J usage is TRBJ2-7, with TRBD1 matching over 7 bases. J was trimmed by 5 bases and V by 5 bases; bases with no gene match: 15. From germline, CDR1 is SGHVS and CDR2 FQNEAQ. There are 16 residues in the CDR3. The CDR3 here is CASSPWTGPPRHEQYF. Here the CDR3 DNA reads TGTGCCAGCAGCCCCTGGACAGGACCCCCGAGGCACGAGCAGTACTTC.

The chain links TRBV27 to TRBJ2-1; 7 bases align to TRBD1. V shed 2 bases, J shed 3 bases, and the junction held 1 base outside the gene matches. Germline assignment: CDR1 MNHEY and CDR2 SMNVEV (reference sequence). The CDR3 loop spans 14 amino acids. The CDR3 here is CASSLGDSYNEQFF. The CDR3 bases are TGTGCCAGCAGTTTAGGGGACAGCTACAATGAGCAGTTCTTC.

This clone was picked up one time. This chain uses TRBV5-5 with TRBJ1-2; 7 positions agree with TRBD1. The germline V gene has CDR1 SGHKS and CDR2 YYEKEE (reference sequence). The CDR3 totals 11 residues. The V gene end was trimmed by 5 bases and the J gene end by 7 bases; junction bases not matched to a gene: 2. CDR3 residues: CASRDRVGYTF. CDR3 bases: TGTGCCAGCAGAGACAGGGTTGGCTACACCTTC. Full variable domain (remainder filled in from reference TRBV5-5 and TRBJ1-2): DAGVTQSPTHLIKTRGQQVTLRCSPISGHKSVSWYQQVLGQGPQFIFQYYEKEERGRGNFPDRFSARQFPNYSSELNVNALLLGDSALYLCASRDRVGYTFGSGTRLTVV.

The J gene is TRBJ1-1, the V gene TRBV29-1; D gene uncertain. Germline V lookup: CDR1 SQVTM, CDR2 ANQGSEA. This CDR3 spans 10 amino acids. V lost 4 bases to trimming and J lost 6 bases, with 6 bases between them. CDR3 sequence: CSVVSPEAFF. For the CDR3, the DNA is TGCAGCGTTGTCAGTCCTGAAGCTTTCTTT. The full variable domain, in which reference TRBV29-1 and TRBJ1-1 provide the parts outside the CDR3, is SAVISQKPSRDICQRGTSLTIQCQVDSQVTMMFWYRQQPGQSLTLIATANQGSEATYESGFVIDKFPISRPNLTFSTLTVSNMSPEDSSIYLCSVVSPEAFFGQGTRLTVV.

The genes are TRBV6-5 and TRBJ2-1; 10 bases are a match to TRBD2. Germline trimming cut 5 bases from V and 4 bases from J; bases unmatched to any gene: 5. The CDR3 sequence is 15 residues long. Germline loops: CDR1 MNHEY, CDR2 SVGAGI. The CDR3: CASSPGLARYNEQFF. In nucleotides, the CDR3 is TGTGCCAGCAGTCCGGGACTAGCGAGGTACAATGAGCAGTTCTTC.

This sequence joins TRBV7-3 and TRBJ2-3; 9 bases are shared with TRBD2. With 5 bases clipped from V and 4 bases from J, the junction kept 10 bases outside the gene matches. Germline V gene data show CDR1 as SGHTA and CDR2 as FQGTGA. The CDR3 is 16 residues long. The CDR3 region is CASSQPAAGGPDTQYF. The CDR3 DNA sequence: TGTGCCAGCAGCCAACCCGCAGCGGGGGGTCCAGATACGCAGTATTTT.

V gene TRBV7-9 combines with J gene TRBJ2-5, with TRBD2 matching over 7 bases. In germline, CDR1 is SEHNR, CDR2 FQNEAQ (reference sequence). The CDR3 contains 15 residues. J was trimmed by 3 bases and V by 7 bases; bases with no gene match: 11. This chain's CDR3 is CASNRGAGSKETQYF. The DNA of the CDR3 is TGTGCCAGCAACCGGGGAGCGGGGAGCAAAGAGACCCAGTACTTC.

This clone was picked up one time. The rearrangement links TRBV9 to TRBJ1-2; no clear D gene. V lost 4 bases, J lost 2 bases, and 18 bases lay in between. This CDR3 is built from 16 residues. Germline V gives CDR1 SGDLS, CDR2 YYNGEE. For the CDR3, the DNA is TGTGCCAGCAGCCCGCCCGACACGGGGATAAACTATGGCTACACCTTC. It yields the protein CASSPPDTGINYGYTF.

This chain links TRBV5-6 with TRBJ1-2; possibly TRBD1 for D (6 bases). Trimming left V 3 bases short and J 8 bases short, with 14 bases between. Germline values: CDR1 SGHDT, CDR2 YYEEEE. The CDR3 covers 13 residues. The chain's CDR3 is CASSSGVWGGYTF. CDR3 in DNA: TGTGCCAGCAGCTCAGGGGTTTGGGGCGGCTACACCTTC. Using reference TRBV5-6 and TRBJ1-2 for the parts outside the CDR3, the full variable domain is DAGVTQSPTHLIKTRGQQVTLRCSPKSGHDTVSWYQQALGQGPQFIFQYYEEEERQRGNFPDRFSGHQFPNYSSELNVNALLLGDSALYLCASSSGVWGGYTFGSGTRLTVV.

The V and J genes are TRBV30 and TRBJ2-7, with 9 bases that match TRBD1. The germline V gene encodes CDR1 GTSNPN and CDR2 SVGIG (reference sequence). The CDR3 is 13 amino acids. With V trimmed by 5 bases and J by 5 bases, 7 bases remained unmatched. CDR3 loop: CAWSTGGNDEQYF. The CDR3 nucleotides read TGTGCCTGGTCAACAGGGGGCAACGACGAGCAGTACTTC.

CDR3 sequence (DNA): TGTGCCAGCCGGGACATGAATGAGCAGTTCTTC. Translating gives CASRDMNEQFF. This chain connects TRBV7-8 to TRBJ2-1; D perhaps matches TRBD1 (6 bases). The germline CDR1 and CDR2 sequences are SGHVS and FQNEAQ. This CDR3 has 11 amino acids. With 8 bases removed from V and 7 bases from J, the gap between germline ends came to 9 bases.